This passage covers 17 T cell receptor beta chains from one sample sequenced in a study of regulatory T cells in long-lasting Graves disease. In building TCR beta libraries, iRepertoire HTBI primers were used together with Arm-PCR of CDR3 regions. TCRdb ran MiXCR on the multiplex PCR reads and lists one entry per CDR3 protein. Of 350,000 to 500,000 distinct CDR3 sequences listed, over 15% are singletons. Time point noted: newly diagnosed GD, antithyroid drugs for less than 3 months. PBMC RNA served as the TCR library source. The data were also submitted as part of a second study, on T cells in Graves' hyperthyroidism and ophthalmopathy.

The material was peripheral blood mononuclear cells (PBMCs), obtained at new diagnosis, from a patient treated with antithyroid drugs. The receptors originated from a woman in her twenties or thirties with Graves disease.

This clonotype showed up many times. The V gene is TRBV4-1, the J gene TRBJ2-3; TRBD1 matches at 10 bases. V shed 4 bases and J 4 bases; nucleotides not matched to a gene: 8. Per germline, CDR1 MGHRA and CDR2 YSYEKL. CDR3 size: 16 residues. DNA for the CDR3: TGCGCCAGCAGCCGAACCGGGACAGGGGAGGCAGATACGCAGTATTTT. Translated, it gives CASSRTGTGEADTQYF.

About this clonotype: A much larger clone differs from this one at a single base, so this may be a read error. This rearrangement joins TRBV6-5 to TRBJ2-3; no definite D call. CDR1 MNHEY and CDR2 SVGAGI come from the germline V gene. This CDR3 has 14 residues. Here the CDR3 reads CASGYSRWTDTQYF. The CDR3 DNA sequence: TGTGCCAGCGGTTACTCGAGGTGGACAGATACGCAGTATTTT.

This clonotype has ten or more counts. The chain recombines TRBV5-1 with TRBJ2-1, with D perhaps given as TRBD1 or TRBD2 (5 bases each). Germline V gene lookup returns CDR1 SGHRS and CDR2 YFSETQ. The CDR3 length is 15 residues. Trimming left V 0 bases short and J 0 bases short, with 7 bases between. In nucleotides, the CDR3 is TGCGCCAGCAGCTTGGGAGGGGCCTCCTACAATGAGCAGTTCTTC. This translates into CASSLGGASYNEQFF.

In this sample, this clonotype turned up many times. This chain connects TRBV6-1 to TRBJ2-5, with 12 positions matching TRBD1. Germline CDR1 is MNHNS and CDR2 is SASEGT. The length of the CDR3 is 18 residues. V shed 2 bases and J 1 base; nucleotides not matched to a gene: 8. The CDR3 DNA is TGTGCCAGCAGTGAATTCTCCGGGACAGGGGGCCCCCAAGAGACCCAGTACTTC. This translates into CASSEFSGTGGPQETQYF.

This clonotype was observed a handful of times. This chain uses TRBV4-1 with TRBJ2-2, with D uncertain. Germline V gives CDR1 MGHRA, CDR2 YSYEKL. The length of the CDR3 is 14 residues. Trimming removed 2 bases from V and 4 bases from J, with 8 bases in between. DNA for the CDR3: TGCGCCAGCAGCCAATTCGTGGTCACCGGGGAGCTGTTTTTT. Protein: CASSQFVVTGELFF.

A few counts support this clonotype. V is TRBV7-9 and J is TRBJ1-1; D call uncertain. The CDR3 totals 15 residues. V was trimmed by 1 base and J by 1 base, leaving 10 bases between them. CDR1 is SEHNR, CDR2 FQNEAQ, per germline (reference sequence). The CDR3 DNA reads TGTGCCAGCAGCTTAGGAGGTCCCGCGAACACTGAAGCTTTCTTT. Its protein is CASSLGGPANTEAFF. The whole variable domain, filled in from reference TRBV7-9 and TRBJ1-1, reads DTGVSQNPRHKITKRGQNVTFRCDPISEHNRLYWYRQTLGQGPEFLTYFQNEAQLEKSRLLSDRFSAERPKGSFSTLEIQRTEQGDSAMYLCASSLGGPANTEAFFGQGTRLTVV.

The chain recombines TRBV5-6 with TRBJ2-1; 7 positions agree with TRBD1. Germline V gives CDR1 SGHDT, CDR2 YYEEEE. The CDR3 runs to 13 residues. V lost 1 base to trimming and J lost 10 bases; unmatched junction nucleotides: 5. In nucleotides, the CDR3 is TGTGCCAGCAGCTTGCCCAGGGGGATGGAGCAGTTCTTC. It specifies CASSLPRGMEQFF.

The chain uses TRBV30 and TRBJ2-1; a possible D gene is TRBD2 (6 bases). CDR1 and CDR2 (germline): GTSNPN, SVGIG (reference sequence). Trimming removed 5 bases from V and 5 bases from J, with 16 bases in between. This CDR3 region has 14 residues. The DNA of the CDR3 is TGTGCCTGGGACCGGGGGATTGGGAACAATGAGCAGTTCTTC. Translation: CAWDRGIGNNEQFF.

This clonotype was recorded at least ten times. The CDR3 sequence is CASSYGQGRTDTQYF. In DNA form, the CDR3 reads TGTGCCAGCAGCTACGGACAGGGACGCACAGATACGCAGTATTTT. The chain links TRBV13 to TRBJ2-3, with 8 bases fitting TRBD1. V dropped 4 bases and J dropped 1; count of bases not matched to a gene: 4. The length of the CDR3 is 15 residues. Germline V gene lookup returns CDR1 PRHDT and CDR2 FYEKMQ (reference sequence). Looking up the rest from reference TRBV13 and TRBJ2-3 gives the full variable domain: AAGVIQSPRHLIKEKRETATLKCYPIPRHDTVYWYQQGPGQDPQFLISFYEKMQSDKGSIPDRFSAQQFSDYHSELNMSSLELGDSALYFCASSYGQGRTDTQYFGPGTRLTVL.

The J gene is TRBJ1-2, the V gene TRBV28, with 11 bases matching TRBD1. Germline CDR1 and CDR2: MDHEN and SYDVKM. V lost 6 bases, J lost 1 base, and 7 bases stayed unmatched. The CDR3 sequence is 16 residues long. As DNA, the CDR3 is TGTGCCAGCAGGCGGGACAGGGGGAATTATAACTATGGCTACACCTTC. Its translation: CASRRDRGNYNYGYTF.

About this clonotype itself: A clone one base away is much larger, so this may be a read error. The chain combines TRBV20-1 with TRBJ2-7; tentative D call: TRBD2 (6 bases). The CDR3 runs 14 residues. The germline V and J ends were trimmed by 5 bases and 7 bases, with 21 bases remaining between them. CDR1 is DFQATT and CDR2 is SNEGSKA in the germline V gene (reference sequence). The CDR3 region is CSAEDFSGRKEQYF. For the CDR3, the DNA is TGCAGTGCTGAAGACTTTAGCGGTCGGAAGGAGCAGTACTTC.

This clonotype was detected only a few times. Its ends do not fully match the called genes, so a read error is possible. The gene calls are TRBV5-4 and TRBJ2-1; 9 nucleotides match TRBD2. CDR1 is SGHNT, CDR2 YYREEE, per germline (reference sequence). The CDR3 spans 16 residues. This chain's CDR3 is CASSLIGTSRSNKQFF. The CDR3, as DNA: TGTGCCAGCAGCTTGATTGGGACTAGCAGATCCAATAAGCAGTTCTTC.

The sample holds many counts of this clonotype. The rearrangement uses TRBV6-5 and TRBJ2-7; TRBD2 agrees at 9 bases. Per the germline V gene, CDR1 is MNHEY and CDR2 is SVGAGI. The CDR3 consists of 17 residues. V lost 2 bases and J lost 2; bases outside the gene matches: 10. Here the CDR3 reads CASSYVGAAGGPYEQYF. In DNA, the CDR3 is TGTGCCAGCAGTTACGTCGGGGCAGCGGGAGGTCCCTACGAGCAGTACTTC.

This clonotype was counted ten times or more. V usage is TRBV6-1 and J usage is TRBJ1-5, with a tentative D call TRBD1 (5 bases). Germline loops: CDR1 MNHNS, CDR2 SASEGT. The V gene lost 7 bases and the J gene lost 0 bases, with 13 bases spanning the gap. The CDR3 consists of 15 residues. The CDR3 bases are TGTGCCAGCACAAACTCAGGGAATAGCAATCAGCCCCAGCATTTT. This sequence encodes CASTNSGNSNQPQHF.

In its sample, this clonotype was seen a few times. This chain joins TRBV6-4 and TRBJ2-1; D ambiguous. The CDR3 extends over 14 amino acids. The ends were cut back, 5 bases at V and 5 bases at J, with 13 bases in the middle. The V gene's germline CDR1 is MRHNA and CDR2 SNTAGT. CDR3 in amino acids: CASSNTDKDNEQFF. The CDR3 DNA follows: TGTGCCAGCAGTAACACCGACAAAGACAATGAGCAGTTCTTC.

This chain joins TRBV6-2 or TRBV6-3 and TRBJ2-3, with D possibly TRBD2 on 5 matching bases. The CDR3 has 13 residues. Trimming cost V 5 bases and J 4 bases, with 10 bases left between them. Germline V gives CDR1 MNHEY, CDR2 SVGEGT. CDR3 in DNA: TGTGCCAGCAGTGACGGGGTACCAGATACGCAGTATTTT. It encodes CASSDGVPDTQYF.

This clonotype was counted many times. This chain connects TRBV5-1 to TRBJ2-3, with D uncertain. V gave up 6 bases and J gave up 0 bases, with 11 bases separating them. There are 14 residues in the CDR3. Germline V gene sequence: CDR1 SGHRS, CDR2 YFSETQ. DNA of the CDR3: TGCGCCAGCAAGGAAGACCACAGCACAGATACGCAGTATTTT. The encoded protein is CASKEDHSTDTQYF.